This T cell receptor (beta chain) was sequenced during a study of human T cells and chemical hapten exposure. Study in general: Chiefly female patients presented with alopecia areata, totalis or universalis.

Sample time point: patch test 1, 2 weeks after DPC sensitization. Treatment indicated: therapeutic diphenylcyclopropenone sensitization with weekly scalp DPC. Blood collection took place prior to placing each patch test. Total RNA came from unfractionated whole blood. This clonotype was detected many times. This CDR3 has 14 residues. V was clipped by 5 bases and J by 2 bases, with 10 bases between them. CDR1 SNHLY and CDR2 FYNNEI come from the germline V gene. The library labeled individual cDNA molecules by adding unique molecular identifiers to them. TCRdb reanalysed the RACE reads using MiXCR and keeps one entry per CDR3 protein. The sample has about 110,000 distinct CDR3 sequences; 8% to 13% are singletons.

The gene calls are TRBV2 and TRBJ1-5, with D possibly being TRBD1 (6 bases). The sequencing here drew on whole blood, taken in connection with sensitization to the hapten diphenylcyclopropenone (DPC). This sequence was found in a woman aged 35 to 49 with alopecia areata. Some clones in this sample may be carry-over from other donors' samples. CDR3: CASSPTGGNQPQHF. CDR3 sequence (DNA): TGTGCCAGCAGTCCGACAGGCGGCAATCAGCCCCAGCATTTT.